The 20 T cell receptor beta chains below were found in one sample sequenced in a study of shared clonotypes between healthy human individuals. The method was immunoSEQ multiplex PCR; TCRdb's version includes in-frame clones alone and lacks a portion of them. The sample yields more than 2 million clones, approximately 95% seen once. The sequenced sample was naive CD4+ T cells sorted from blood. The subset is: CD45RA+ positively selected. All receptors derive from a man aged 18-30 years in good health.

The J gene is TRBJ2-7, the V gene TRBV19, with 11 bases identical to TRBD1. Germline V CDR1 and CDR2: LNHDA, SQIVND (reference sequence). V shed 8 bases, J shed 0 bases, and the junction held 6 bases outside the gene matches. This CDR3 has 15 amino acids. CDR3 DNA sequence: TGTGCCAGTCGGGGACAGGGGGTTTCCTCCTACGAGCAGTACTTC. The encoded protein is CASRGQGVSSYEQYF.

The rearrangement uses TRBV9 and TRBJ1-1; D gene uncertain. The CDR3 is made up of 15 amino acids. Germline V gene sequence: CDR1 SGDLS, CDR2 YYNGEE. V was trimmed by 4 bases and J by 6 bases, leaving 19 bases between them. CDR3 DNA sequence: TGTGCCAGCAGCCCTAGTAGCGGTGGGCCCCCTGAAGCTTTCTTT. Translating it yields CASSPSSGGPPEAFF. The whole variable domain, filled in from reference TRBV9 and TRBJ1-1, reads DSGVTQTPKHLITATGQRVTLRCSPRSGDLSVYWYQQSLDQGLQFLIQYYNGEERAKGNILERFSAQQFPDLHSELNLSSLELGDSALYFCASSPSSGGPPEAFFGQGTRLTVV.

The rearrangement uses TRBV30 and TRBJ2-7; perhaps TRBD2 as D (7 bases). V was cut by 4 bases and J by 2 bases, with 18 bases left in between. Germline-derived CDR1 and CDR2 are GTSNPN and SVGIG (reference sequence). The CDR3 has 15 residues. The CDR3 loop is CAWTRGGTSTYEQYF. For the CDR3, the DNA is TGTGCCTGGACGAGGGGGGGGACATCCACCTACGAGCAGTACTTC.

The chain recombines TRBV7-9 with TRBJ2-3; no definite D call. Per germline, CDR1 SEHNR and CDR2 FQNEAQ (reference sequence). Trimming cost V 2 bases and J 0 bases, with 12 bases left between them. This CDR3 spans 16 amino acids. The CDR3 nucleotides are TGTGCCAGCAGCTTACTGGGTCAGCCTAGCACAGATACGCAGTATTTT. Protein sequence: CASSLLGQPSTDTQYF.

This clone was seen only once. The CDR3 protein is CASSSQGNIQYF. CDR3 nucleotide sequence: TGTGCCAGCAGCTCTCAGGGAAACATTCAGTACTTC. This sequence joins TRBV7-9 and TRBJ2-4; tentatively, D is TRBD1 (5 bases). Germline V gives CDR1 SEHNR, CDR2 FQNEAQ (reference sequence). V was trimmed by 4 bases and J by 6 bases, leaving 7 bases between them. The CDR3 is made up of 12 amino acids.

The chain has TRBV10-3 and TRBJ1-2, with D unresolved. The CDR3 covers 15 residues. V lost 0 bases and J lost 2, with 10 bases in between. In germline, CDR1 is ENHRY, CDR2 SYGVKD. The CDR3 here is CAISESKDGNYGYTF. CDR3 nucleotide sequence: TGTGCCATCAGTGAGTCGAAGGACGGGAACTATGGCTACACCTTC.

V gene TRBV6-1 combines with J gene TRBJ2-5; D call uncertain. This CDR3 region has 14 residues. Germline V lookup: CDR1 MNHNS, CDR2 SASEGT. Trimming removed 1 base from V and 2 bases from J, with 8 bases in between. The DNA for the CDR3 is TGTGCCAGCAGTGAAGTAGGGAATCAAGAGACCCAGTACTTC. It translates to CASSEVGNQETQYF.

This clone appeared a single time. The chain joins TRBV28 to TRBJ1-2, with D maybe TRBD1 (5 bases). Per the germline V gene, CDR1 is MDHEN and CDR2 is SYDVKM. V lost 6 bases and J 4 bases, leaving 12 bases between the germline ends. The length of the CDR3 is 13 residues. CDR3 residues: CASSRGVTYGYTF. The CDR3 nucleotides read TGTGCCAGCAGCCGGGGGGTCACCTATGGCTACACCTTC.

The chain joins TRBV19 to TRBJ2-2; 9 bases are a match to TRBD1. In germline, CDR1 is LNHDA, CDR2 SQIVND (reference sequence). The CDR3 has 15 amino acids. J gave up 2 bases and V 6 bases, and 4 bases lay outside the gene matches. The chain's CDR3 is CASRGTGLNTGELFF. In DNA form, the CDR3 reads TGTGCCAGTAGGGGGACAGGGCTTAACACCGGGGAGCTGTTTTTT.

J is TRBJ2-7 and V is TRBV30; 11 bases agree with TRBD2. Per germline, CDR1 GTSNPN and CDR2 SVGIG (reference sequence). The J segment lost 3 bases and the V segment lost 4 bases, leaving 5 bases of the junction unmatched. The CDR3 contains 14 residues. In nucleotides, the CDR3 is TGTGCCTGGAACCGGGGGACTAGCGGCTACGAGCAGTACTTC. Protein sequence: CAWNRGTSGYEQYF.

CDR3 amino acids: CASSLIGRTGDRGYTF. In DNA, the CDR3 is TGTGCCAGCAGCTTAATCGGTCGGACAGGGGATCGCGGCTACACCTTC. The genes are TRBV5-6 and TRBJ1-2; 9 bases fit TRBD1. Germline CDR1 SGHDT, CDR2 YYEEEE. The CDR3 loop spans 16 amino acids. The trim removed 2 bases at V and 8 bases at J, leaving 13 bases unmatched.

The rearrangement joins TRBV5-1 to TRBJ2-7, with unresolved D. The CDR3 covers 13 residues. Germline V lookup: CDR1 SGHRS, CDR2 YFSETQ. The V gene lost 4 bases and the J gene lost 8 bases, with 16 bases spanning the gap. This chain's CDR3 is CASSVPGQTKQYF. The DNA for the CDR3 is TGCGCCAGCAGCGTACCGGGCCAAACGAAGCAGTACTTC.

The J gene is TRBJ2-3, the V gene TRBV9; 10 nucleotides align to TRBD2. The germline CDR1 and CDR2 sequences are SGDLS and YYNGEE. CDR3 length: 16 amino acids. The junction had 7 bases not matched to a gene; V was cut back by 3 bases and J by 3 bases. The CDR3 protein is CASSDQRGGPTDTQYF. The CDR3, as DNA: TGTGCCAGCAGCGACCAGCGGGGGGGCCCGACAGATACGCAGTATTTT.

The chain uses TRBV28 and TRBJ2-6, with D tentatively TRBD1 or TRBD2 (5 bases each). V lost 3 bases to trimming and J lost 4 bases, with 10 bases between them. The CDR3 runs to 15 residues. The germline V gene has CDR1 MDHEN and CDR2 SYDVKM. CDR3 residues: CASSFEGYGANVLTF. Written as DNA, the CDR3 is TGTGCCAGCAGTTTCGAGGGGTACGGGGCCAACGTCCTGACTTTC.

To note about this clone: This clone may be a read error of a much larger clone one base away. At the DNA level, this CDR3 is encoded by other sequences in the same sample as well. The chain employs TRBV2 and TRBJ2-7; no clear D gene. Germline V lookup: CDR1 SNHLY, CDR2 FYNNEI. V was pared by 1 base and J by 4 bases, with 2 bases between. The CDR3 is 11 residues long. This chain's CDR3 is CASSEVYEQYF. Here the CDR3 DNA reads TGTGCCAGCAGTGAAGTATACGAGCAGTACTTC.

With respect to this clone: Other DNA sequences in this specimen translate into the identical CDR3. This sequence joins TRBV5-1 and TRBJ1-4; D is perhaps TRBD1 (6 bases). CDR1 is SGHRS and CDR2 is YFSETQ in the germline V gene. The germline V and J ends were trimmed by 0 bases and 8 bases, with 14 bases remaining between them. This CDR3 comprises 15 residues. The CDR3 DNA is TGCGCCAGCAGCTTGGATGGGGGCAAGGGGGAAAAACTGTTTTTT. This translates into CASSLDGGKGEKLFF. The variable domain in full, with the rest retrieved from reference TRBV5-1 and TRBJ1-4, is KAGVTQTPRYLIKTRGQQVTLSCSPISGHRSVSWYQQTPGQGLQFLFEYFSETQRNKGNFPGRFSGRQFSNSRSEMNVSTLELGDSALYLCASSLDGGKGEKLFFGSGTQLSVL.

The V and J genes are TRBV6-5 and TRBJ2-7; D is uncertain. The V end lost 5 bases, the J end lost 1 base, and 9 bases lay between the germline ends. Germline-derived CDR1 and CDR2 are MNHEY and SVGAGI. The CDR3 runs to 13 residues. CDR3 amino acids: CASSLLESYEQYF. Written as DNA, the CDR3 is TGTGCCAGCAGTCTACTGGAATCCTACGAGCAGTACTTC.

The CDR3 reads CASSLDFSEYGYTF. CDR3 coding DNA: TGCGCCAGCAGCTTGGATTTTTCGGAGTATGGCTACACCTTC. This rearrangement joins TRBV5-1 to TRBJ1-2; D is undetermined. The germline CDR1 and CDR2 sequences are SGHRS and YFSETQ. This CDR3 region has 14 residues. V dropped 0 bases and J dropped 5 bases, with 11 bases sitting between them.

J is TRBJ2-1 and V is TRBV28; D is unresolved. From germline, CDR1 is MDHEN and CDR2 SYDVKM. This CDR3 contains 18 residues. With 3 bases removed from V and 4 bases from J, the gap between germline ends came to 22 bases. The CDR3 is CASSFYVPPPVGYNEQFF. In nucleotides, the CDR3 is TGTGCCAGCAGTTTTTACGTTCCCCCCCCAGTTGGGTACAATGAGCAGTTCTTC. The full variable domain, in which reference TRBV28 and TRBJ2-1 provide the parts outside the CDR3, is DVKVTQSSRYLVKRTGEKVFLECVQDMDHENMFWYRQDPGLGLRLIYFSYDVKMKEKGDIPEGYSVSREKKERFSLILESASTNQTSMYLCASSFYVPPPVGYNEQFFGPGTRLTVL.

The gene calls are TRBV18 and TRBJ2-5, with 16 bases matching TRBD2. Germline lookup yields CDR1 KGHSH and CDR2 LQKENI. V shed 0 bases, J shed 1 base, and the junction held 8 bases outside the gene matches. The CDR3 totals 20 residues. CDR3 nucleotides: TGTGCCAGCTCACCACCGACGGGACTAGCGGGAGGGCCCTCCCAAGAGACCCAGTACTTC. It codes for CASSPPTGLAGGPSQETQYF.